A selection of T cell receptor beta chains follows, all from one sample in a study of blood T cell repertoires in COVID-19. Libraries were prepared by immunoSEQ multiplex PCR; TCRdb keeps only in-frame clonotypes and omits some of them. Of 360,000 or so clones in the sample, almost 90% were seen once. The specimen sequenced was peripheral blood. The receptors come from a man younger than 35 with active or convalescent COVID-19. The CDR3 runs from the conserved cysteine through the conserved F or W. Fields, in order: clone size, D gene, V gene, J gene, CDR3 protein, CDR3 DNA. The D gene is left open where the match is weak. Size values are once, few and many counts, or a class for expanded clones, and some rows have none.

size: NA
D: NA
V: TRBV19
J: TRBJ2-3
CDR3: CASSTSPPGQRSTDTQYF
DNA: TGTGCCAGTAGTACGAGCCCACCGGGACAACGATCCACAGATACGCAGTATTTT

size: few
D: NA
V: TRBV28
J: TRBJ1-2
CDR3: CASSPTGISGYTF
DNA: TGTGCCAGCAGTCCAACAGGGATCAGTGGCTACACCTTC

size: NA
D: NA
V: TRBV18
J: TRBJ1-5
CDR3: CASSPDSSNQPQHF
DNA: TGTGCCAGCTCACCTGACAGTAGCAATCAGCCCCAGCATTTT

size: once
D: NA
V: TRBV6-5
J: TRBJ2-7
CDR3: CASSTFRGSSYEQYF
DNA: TGTGCCAGCAGTACATTTCGCGGGTCCTCCTACGAGCAGTACTTC

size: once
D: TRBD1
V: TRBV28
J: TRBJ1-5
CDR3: CASRVRARTGASNQPQHF
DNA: TGTGCCAGCAGGGTCAGGGCCCGGACAGGAGCTAGCAATCAGCCCCAGCATTTT

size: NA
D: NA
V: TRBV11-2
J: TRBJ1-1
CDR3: CASSLLKDAKNTEAFF
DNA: TGTGCCAGCAGCTTACTAAAAGATGCGAAGAACACTGAAGCTTTCTTT

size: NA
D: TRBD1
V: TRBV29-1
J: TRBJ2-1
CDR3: CSVVPGQKKHNEQFF
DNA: TGCAGCGTTGTCCCGGGACAGAAAAAACACAATGAGCAGTTCTTC

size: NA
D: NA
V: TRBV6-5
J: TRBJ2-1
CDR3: CASSYRPAAYNEQFF
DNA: TGTGCCAGCAGTTACCGGCCGGCGGCCTACAATGAGCAGTTCTTC

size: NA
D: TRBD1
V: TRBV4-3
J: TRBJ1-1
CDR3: CASSHTAGGTEAFF
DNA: TGCGCCAGCAGCCACACGGCAGGGGGGACTGAAGCTTTCTTT

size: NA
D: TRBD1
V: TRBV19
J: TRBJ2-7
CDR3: CASSIGGQVTYEQYF
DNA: TGTGCCAGTAGTATCGGGGGACAGGTCACCTACGAGCAGTACTTC

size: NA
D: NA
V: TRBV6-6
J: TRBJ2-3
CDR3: CASSLREATDTQYF
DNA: TGTGCCAGCAGCCTCAGGGAGGCGACAGATACGCAGTATTTT

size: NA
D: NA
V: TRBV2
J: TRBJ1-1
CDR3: CASSEDIIEAFF
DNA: TGTGCCAGCAGTGAAGACATTATTGAAGCTTTCTTT

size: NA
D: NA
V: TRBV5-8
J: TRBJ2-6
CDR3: CASSLKFARENNVLTF
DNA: TGTGCCAGCAGCCTAAAATTTGCAAGGGAGAACAACGTGCTGACTTTC

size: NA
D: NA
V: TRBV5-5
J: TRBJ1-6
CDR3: CASSLEPRTASNSPLHF
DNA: TGTGCCAGCAGCTTGGAACCTCGGACAGCCTCGAATTCACCCCTCCACTTT

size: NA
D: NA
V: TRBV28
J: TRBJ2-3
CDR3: CASSFLRYSTDTQYF
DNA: TGTGCCAGCAGTTTTCTGCGATATAGCACAGATACGCAGTATTTT

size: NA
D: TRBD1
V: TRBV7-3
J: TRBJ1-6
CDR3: CASSLRGQGGNSPLHF
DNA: TGTGCCAGCAGCTTAAGAGGACAGGGTGGTAATTCACCCCTCCACTTT

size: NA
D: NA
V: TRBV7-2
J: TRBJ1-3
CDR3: CASSLAGGSGNTIYF
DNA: TGTGCCAGCAGCTTAGCCGGGGGCTCTGGAAACACCATATATTTT

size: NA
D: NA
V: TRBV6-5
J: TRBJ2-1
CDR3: CAIGKFSYNEQFF
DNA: TGTGCTATCGGGAAGTTTAGCTACAATGAGCAGTTCTTC